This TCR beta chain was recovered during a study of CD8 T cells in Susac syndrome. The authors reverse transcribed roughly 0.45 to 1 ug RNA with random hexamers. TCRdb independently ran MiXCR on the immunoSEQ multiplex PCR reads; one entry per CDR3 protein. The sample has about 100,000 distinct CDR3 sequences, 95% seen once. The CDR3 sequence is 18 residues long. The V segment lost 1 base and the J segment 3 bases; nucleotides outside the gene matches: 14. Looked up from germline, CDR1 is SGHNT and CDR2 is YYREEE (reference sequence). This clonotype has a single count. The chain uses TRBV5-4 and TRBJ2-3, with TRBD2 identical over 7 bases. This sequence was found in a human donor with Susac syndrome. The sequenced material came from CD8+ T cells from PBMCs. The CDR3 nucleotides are TGTGCCAGCAGCTTGAGGTGGAACGGGAGGTCCGTAACAGATACGCAGTATTTT. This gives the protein CASSLRWNGRSVTDTQYF.